This TCR beta chain was recorded in a study of early T cells in non-severe SARS-CoV-2 infection. CDR3 size: 14 residues. V was trimmed by 2 bases and J by 9 bases, leaving 15 bases between them. CDR1 and CDR2 (germline): SGHDT, YYEEEE. This clonotype was detected only a few times. Unique molecular identifiers tagged individual cDNA molecules. TCRdb reprocessed the 5' RACE reads with MiXCR, giving one entry per CDR3 protein. In the table there are more than 90,000 distinct CDR3 sequences, roughly an eighth of which are singletons. The chain is built from TRBV5-6 and TRBJ2-1, with a weak D call TRBD1 (6 bases). This sequence was found in an adult who was a healthcare worker with PCR-confirmed SARS-CoV-2 infection or an uninfected control (not recorded which). Material for sequencing was whole blood. CDR3 DNA sequence: TGTGCCAGCAGCTTTCTACAGGGAATCGGTGAGCAGTTCTTC. Its protein product is CASSFLQGIGEQFF.